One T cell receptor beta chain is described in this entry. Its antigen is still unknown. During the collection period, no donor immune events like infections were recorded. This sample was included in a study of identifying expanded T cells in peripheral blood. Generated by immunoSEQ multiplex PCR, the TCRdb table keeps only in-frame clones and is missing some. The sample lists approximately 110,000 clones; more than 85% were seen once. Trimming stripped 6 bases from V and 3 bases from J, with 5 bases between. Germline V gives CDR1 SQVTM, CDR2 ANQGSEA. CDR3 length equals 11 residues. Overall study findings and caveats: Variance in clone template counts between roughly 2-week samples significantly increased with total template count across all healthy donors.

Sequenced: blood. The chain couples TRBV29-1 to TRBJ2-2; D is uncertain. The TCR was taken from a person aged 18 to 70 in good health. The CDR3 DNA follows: TGCAGCGTCTTCGACACCGGGGAGCTGTTTTTT. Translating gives CSVFDTGELFF.